This T cell receptor (beta chain) was captured in a study of beta chain features in type 1 diabetes. Study-level information: Sorted cell examination encompassed over 90,000,000 cells across all samples. General study points: The study found moderately but significantly shorter TCRB CDR3s in all four CD4+ subsets of Type 1 diabetes patients.

The table lists this clone with many counts. Antigen unknown. J was trimmed by 6 bases and V by 2 bases; bases with no gene match: 3. The germline V gene encodes CDR1 SGHRS and CDR2 YFSETQ. The CDR3 totals 13 residues. The whole isolated RNA underwent reverse transcription, so sequencing captured expressed TCRB transcripts. Clones were sequenced by immunoSEQ multiplex PCR, and TCRdb holds only the in-frame ones, with some missing. Here the sample spans 300,000 to 350,000 clones, 6.5% to 10% being singletons. Material: central memory CD4+ T cells from blood. The V gene is TRBV5-1, the J gene TRBJ1-2, with TRBD1 identical over 8 bases. The source is a woman between 18 and 29 years old in good health. The CDR3 DNA reads TGCGCCAGCAGCTTAGACAGGGGCCATGGCTACACCTTC. It codes for CASSLDRGHGYTF. Looking up the rest from reference TRBV5-1 and TRBJ1-2 gives the full variable domain: KAGVTQTPRYLIKTRGQQVTLSCSPISGHRSVSWYQQTPGQGLQFLFEYFSETQRNKGNFPGRFSGRQFSNSRSEMNVSTLELGDSALYLCASSLDRGHGYTFGSGTRLTVV.